This paragraph covers one TCR beta chain sequence. Its antigen is still unknown. The sample is drawn from a study of T cell responses to AZD1222 COVID-19 vaccine. This CDR3 contains 14 residues. The V and J ends lost 1 base and 7 bases respectively, with 14 bases between them. The V gene's germline CDR1 is SGHTA and CDR2 FQGNSA. This table comes from immunoSEQ multiplex PCR, and its TCRdb copy is limited to in-frame clones, with some not included. Among approximately 140,000 clones listed, over 90% were seen once. Study-wide points: Females made up more of the donors, who were largely white British, and clonal diversity may have come out too low. Reportedly, close to half of spike-specific TCRs are directed against unmutated variant regions. Repertoire sampling was restricted to post-peak T cell response timepoints.

The material sequenced was peripheral blood, taken on day 0 of AZD1222 vaccination. V gene TRBV7-2 combines with J gene TRBJ2-7; D call uncertain. The clonotype comes from an adult in good health. CDR3 amino acids: CASSLERWAEEQYF. The CDR3 coding sequence is TGTGCCAGCAGCTTAGAGAGGTGGGCGGAGGAGCAGTACTTC.